Sequencing of this T cell receptor (beta chain) was carried out in a study of cytomegalovirus exposure and HLA in healthy donors. Primers: 60 Vbeta forward and 13 Jbeta reverse. Profiling relied on immunoSEQ multiplex PCR, and the TCRdb table lists in-frame clones only, not all of them. In the table there are about 180,000 clones, just over 75% of which are singletons. Trimming cost V 5 bases and J 2 bases, with 14 bases left between them. Germline V lookup: CDR1 LNHDA, CDR2 SQIVND (reference sequence). The CDR3 consists of 15 residues. The gene calls are TRBV19 and TRBJ2-3; D possibly corresponds to TRBD1 (6 bases). Sequencing used PBMCs. This TCR was recovered from a man aged 18-30 years in good health and CMV-seronegative. This chain's CDR3 is CASSVRDTLTDTQYF. DNA of the CDR3: TGTGCCAGTAGTGTCCGGGACACTCTCACAGATACGCAGTATTTT. Complete variable domain (other parts from reference TRBV19 and TRBJ2-3): DGGITQSPKYLFRKEGQNVTLSCEQNLNHDAMYWYRQDPGQGLRLIYYSQIVNDFQKGDIAEGYSVSREKKESFPLTVTSAQKNPTAFYLCASSVRDTLTDTQYFGPGTRLTVL.